Listed below are T cell receptor beta chains from one sample, sequenced in a study of read filtering for tumor transcriptome and immune sequencing. TCRdb reprocessed the reads with MiXCR, giving one entry per CDR3 protein. The profile shows around 48,000 distinct CDR3 sequences, roughly a fifth of them singletons. Sequencing was done on a sample of a population of CD138-negative cells sorted from bone marrow. The receptors come from a donor at least 40 years old with multiple myeloma. Both conserved end residues are part of each CDR3. A D gene is named only where the DNA matches it firmly. Size is omitted from some rows. Given values are once, few, many or a class for expanded clones.

len,abundance,v_gene,j_gene,d_gene,CDR3nt,CDR3aa
13,.,TRBV6-1,TRBJ1-1,.,TGTGCACAGATCCGAGGGGGGGACACTGAAGCTTTCTTT,CAQIRGGDTEAFF
14,many,TRBV14,TRBJ2-1,.,TGTGCCAGCAGCCCAACGTTGGCAAGCAATGAGCAGTTCTTC,CASSPTLASNEQFF
13,.,TRBV29-1,TRBJ1-1,.,TGCAGCGTTGGAGAGGACATGAACACTGAAGCTTTCTTT,CSVGEDMNTEAFF
15,many,TRBV10-2,TRBJ2-7,TRBD2,TGCGCCAGCTTCCACACTAGCGGGGCCTCCTACGAGCAGTACTTC,CASFHTSGASYEQYF
18,many,TRBV19,TRBJ2-5,.,TGTGCCAGTAGTATAGCCCTCAGTGCTGGGGCAGCACAAGAGACCCAGTACTTC,CASSIALSAGAAQETQYF
12,many,TRBV7-9,TRBJ1-2,TRBD1,TGTGCCAGCAGCTTAGTACAGGGGCCCTACACCTTC,CASSLVQGPYTF
15,.,TRBV14,TRBJ2-1,.,TGTGCCAGCGCCCGGGGTAGGGCGGTAATAGATGAGCAGTTCTTC,CASARGRAVIDEQFF
18,.,TRBV6-5,TRBJ1-1,.,TGTGCCAGCAGTTACACCCCGGGCCGCCAGGGCGAGTCCCTGGAAGCTTTCTTT,CASSYTPGRQGESLEAFF
11,many,TRBV29-1,TRBJ2-7,.,TGCAGCGTCGGGCACAGTTCCGAGCAGTACTTC,CSVGHSSEQYF
18,few,TRBV12-5,TRBJ2-1,.,TGTGCTAGTGGTTTGCTCACCAGCCCCTACCAATTTGACAATGAGCAGTTCTTC,CASGLLTSPYQFDNEQFF
16,few,TRBV7-2,TRBJ1-2,TRBD1,TGTGCCAGCAGCCCCCGAAGTGGGCAGGGGGCGCATGGCTACACCTTC,CASSPRSGQGAHGYTF
16,many,TRBV19,TRBJ2-3,.,TGTGCCAGTAGTATAGCCCCTCAGGGGGGAGTGGATACGCAGTATTTT,CASSIAPQGGVDTQYF
13,many,TRBV12-5,TRBJ2-2,.,TGTGCTAGTGGTTTGGCCCCATACGGGGAGCTGTTTTTT,CASGLAPYGELFF
13,many,TRBV12-3/TRBV12-4,TRBJ1-1,.,TGTGCCAGCAGTTTGGGGGCGGGCACTGAAGCTTTCTTT,CASSLGAGTEAFF